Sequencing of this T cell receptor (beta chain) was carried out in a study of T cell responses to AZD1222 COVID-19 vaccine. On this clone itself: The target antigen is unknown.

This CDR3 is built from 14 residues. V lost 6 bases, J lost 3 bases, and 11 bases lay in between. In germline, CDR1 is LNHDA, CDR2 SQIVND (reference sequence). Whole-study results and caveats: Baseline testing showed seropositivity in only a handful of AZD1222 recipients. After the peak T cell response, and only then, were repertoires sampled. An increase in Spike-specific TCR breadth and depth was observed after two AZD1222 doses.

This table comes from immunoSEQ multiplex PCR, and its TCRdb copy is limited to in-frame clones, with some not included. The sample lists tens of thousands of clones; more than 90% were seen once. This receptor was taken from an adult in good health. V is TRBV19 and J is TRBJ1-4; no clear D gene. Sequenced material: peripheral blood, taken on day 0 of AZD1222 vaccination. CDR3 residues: CASSQQSANEKLFF. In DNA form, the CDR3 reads TGTGCCAGTAGCCAACAGTCAGCTAATGAAAAACTGTTTTTT.